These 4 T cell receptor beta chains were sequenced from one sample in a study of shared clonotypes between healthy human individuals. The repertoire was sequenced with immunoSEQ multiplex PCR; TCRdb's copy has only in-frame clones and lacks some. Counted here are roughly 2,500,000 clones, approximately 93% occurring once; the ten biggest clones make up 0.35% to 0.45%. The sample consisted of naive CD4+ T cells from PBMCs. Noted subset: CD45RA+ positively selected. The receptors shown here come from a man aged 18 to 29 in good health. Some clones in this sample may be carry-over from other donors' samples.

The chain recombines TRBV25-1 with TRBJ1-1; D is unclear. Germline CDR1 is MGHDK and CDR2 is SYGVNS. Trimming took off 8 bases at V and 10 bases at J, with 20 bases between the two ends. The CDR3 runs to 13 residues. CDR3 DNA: TGTGCCAGCGGAAGAGCGGGAGGGTTTGTAGCTTTCTTT. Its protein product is CASGRAGGFVAFF.

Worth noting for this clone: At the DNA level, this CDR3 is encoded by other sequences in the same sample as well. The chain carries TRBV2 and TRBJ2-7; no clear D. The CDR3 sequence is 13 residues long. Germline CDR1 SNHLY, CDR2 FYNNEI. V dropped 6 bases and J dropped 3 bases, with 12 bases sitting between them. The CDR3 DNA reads TGTGCCAGCAGAGCCGGGCCCAACTACGAGCAGTACTTC. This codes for CASRAGPNYEQYF.

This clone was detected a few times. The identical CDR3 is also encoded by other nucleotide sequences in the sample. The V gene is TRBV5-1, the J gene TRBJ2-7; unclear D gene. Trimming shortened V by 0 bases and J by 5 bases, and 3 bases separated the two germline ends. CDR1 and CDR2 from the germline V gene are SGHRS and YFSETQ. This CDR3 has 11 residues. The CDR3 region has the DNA TGCGCCAGCAGCTTGGACCACGAGCAGTACTTC. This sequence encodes CASSLDHEQYF.

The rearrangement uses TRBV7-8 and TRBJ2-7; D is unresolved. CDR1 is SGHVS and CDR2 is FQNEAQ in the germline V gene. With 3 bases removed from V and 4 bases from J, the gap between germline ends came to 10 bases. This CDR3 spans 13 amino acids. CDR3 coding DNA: TGTGCCAGCAGCTTGGGCATAACTTACGAGCAGTACTTC. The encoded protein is CASSLGITYEQYF.